The rows below give T cell receptor beta chains drawn from one sample of a study of beta chain features in type 1 diabetes. Libraries were prepared by immunoSEQ multiplex PCR; TCRdb keeps only in-frame clonotypes and omits some of them. The repertoire holds roughly 260,000 clones, with around 9.9% as singletons. Specimen: naive CD4+ T cells from blood. The receptors were gathered from a man aged 30 to 39 with type 1 diabetes. Both conserved end residues are part of each CDR3. Each record gives: V gene, clone size, CDR3 protein. Rows may omit the clone size; those that give it use once, few, many or a size class.

V: TRBV7-2; size: .; CDR3: CASSRGWRGGPGELFF
V: TRBV25-1; size: few; CDR3: CASSEWRGAYNEQFF
V: TRBV29-1; size: few; CDR3: CSVGGTSYEQYF
V: TRBV2; size: .; CDR3: CASRQYSGNTIYF
V: TRBV12-5; size: .; CDR3: CASGTDTGDIQYF
V: TRBV19; size: .; CDR3: CASTQTGGIEAFF
V: TRBV7-6; size: few; CDR3: CASSLGPTETQYF
V: TRBV5-6; size: .; CDR3: CASSLVSGGGETQYF
V: TRBV7-9; size: .; CDR3: CASSPGQGSLF
V: TRBV7-2; size: .; CDR3: CASSIQGFADTQYF
V: TRBV5-1; size: few; CDR3: CASSFPGGDTQYF
V: TRBV30; size: few; CDR3: CAWGGQGVYEQYF
V: TRBV9; size: .; CDR3: CASSGTSGGETQYF
V: TRBV29-1; size: few; CDR3: CSGGQGAMNTEAFF
V: TRBV19; size: .; CDR3: CASSIGQGYEQYF
V: TRBV19; size: few; CDR3: CASSPGTGRFYEQYF
V: TRBV4-3; size: .; CDR3: CASSQEQRHIDGYTF
V: TRBV7-9; size: .; CDR3: CASSLVSGNTEAFF
V: TRBV19; size: few; CDR3: CASIGGRVGQSYEQYF
V: TRBV14; size: few; CDR3: CASSPQLGRSFF
V: TRBV9; size: .; CDR3: CASSFGRGNEKLFF
V: TRBV28; size: few; CDR3: CASSPTGWDTQYF
V: TRBV4-3; size: few; CDR3: CASSQSLGGTDTQYF
V: TRBV7-2; size: .; CDR3: CASSLRHIKYF
V: TRBV27; size: .; CDR3: CASSSRDNYNEQFF
V: TRBV18; size: .; CDR3: CASSRTGGTEAFF
V: TRBV4-2; size: .; CDR3: CASSQGQGSDTEAFF
V: TRBV18; size: .; CDR3: CASSPKPGEYNEQFF
V: TRBV21-1; size: few; CDR3: CASSKTWISRSFDEQFF
V: TRBV19; size: .; CDR3: CASSIAFGEVGPFF
V: TRBV9; size: .; CDR3: CASSPAAGVDSPLHF
V: TRBV25-1; size: few; CDR3: CASGQGVYSEAFF
V: TRBV19; size: few; CDR3: CASSMGAEAFF
V: TRBV5-1; size: few; CDR3: CASSSGTGYADTQYF
V: TRBV15; size: few; CDR3: CATSRDSSAGRQEGQYF
V: TRBV4-2; size: .; CDR3: CASSQEWQGREKLFF
V: TRBV7-3; size: few; CDR3: CASSLNRVAPSYEQYF
V: TRBV21-1; size: once; CDR3: CASTGGTEAFF
V: TRBV6-6; size: .; CDR3: CASILPGQGNIQYF
V: TRBV6-6; size: .; CDR3: CASSRPQGGNNEQFF
V: TRBV11-2; size: .; CDR3: CASSSLTGAYEQYF
V: TRBV6-1; size: few; CDR3: CASRRPLAGTQYF
V: TRBV18; size: .; CDR3: CASSRPGQGRETQYF
V: TRBV5-6; size: .; CDR3: CASSAVEGSGANVLTF
V: TRBV29-1; size: once; CDR3: CSVAAGGVGQPQHF
V: TRBV4-3; size: few; CDR3: CASSQASSGSYEQYF
V: TRBV27; size: few; CDR3: CASSLRLLDSYEQYF
V: TRBV4-1; size: .; CDR3: CASSQGQAEGQPQHF
V: TRBV7-2; size: few; CDR3: CASSLEGRGDNEQFF
V: TRBV27; size: .; CDR3: CASSLVRNTEAFF
V: TRBV28; size: .; CDR3: CASSTGMNTEAFF
V: TRBV4-2; size: .; CDR3: CASSPAGSIQYF
V: TRBV6-5; size: few; CDR3: CASSRQTPAYGYTF
V: TRBV4-1; size: .; CDR3: CASSQQANSPLHF